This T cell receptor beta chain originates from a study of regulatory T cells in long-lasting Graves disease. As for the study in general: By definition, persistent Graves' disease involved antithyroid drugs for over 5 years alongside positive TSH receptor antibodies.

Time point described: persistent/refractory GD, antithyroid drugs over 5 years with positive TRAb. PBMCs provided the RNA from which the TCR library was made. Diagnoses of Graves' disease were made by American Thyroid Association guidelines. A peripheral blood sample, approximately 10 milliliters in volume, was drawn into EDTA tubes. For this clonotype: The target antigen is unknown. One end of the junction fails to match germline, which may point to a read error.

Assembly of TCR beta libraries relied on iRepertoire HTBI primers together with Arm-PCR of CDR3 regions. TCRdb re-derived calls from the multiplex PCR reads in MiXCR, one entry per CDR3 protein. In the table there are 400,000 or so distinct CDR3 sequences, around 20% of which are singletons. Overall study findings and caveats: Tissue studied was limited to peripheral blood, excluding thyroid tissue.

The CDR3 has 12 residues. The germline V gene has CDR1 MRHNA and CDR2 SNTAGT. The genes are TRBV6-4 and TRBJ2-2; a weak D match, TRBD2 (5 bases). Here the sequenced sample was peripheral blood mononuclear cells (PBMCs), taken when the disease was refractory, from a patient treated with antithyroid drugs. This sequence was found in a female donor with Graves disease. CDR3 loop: CASGEGAGELFF. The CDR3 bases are TGTGCCAGCGGTGAGGGTGCCGGGGAGCTGTTTTTT.